The 28 T cell receptor beta chains below come from one sample, sequenced in a study of identical twins. TCRdb redid the calling of the 5' RACE reads with MiXCR, one entry per CDR3 protein. Of under 900,000 distinct CDR3 sequences in the sample, roughly 12% were seen once. A further study also used this sample, focusing on yellow fever vaccine responses in identical twins.

Sample: PBMCs. The source is a young woman in good health.

The chain links TRBV6-1 to TRBJ1-1, with D perhaps matching TRBD1 (5 bases). CDR1 is MNHNS, CDR2 SASEGT, per germline. The germline V and J ends were trimmed by 8 bases and 5 bases, with 21 bases remaining between them. CDR3 size: 15 residues. CDR3 nucleotide sequence: TGTGCCAGCTCCCTCGCGCCACAGGCGCAAACTGAAGCTTTCTTT. Protein: CASSLAPQAQTEAFF.

This chain connects TRBV12-3 or TRBV12-4 to TRBJ1-1; TRBD1 agrees at 8 bases. The trim removed 3 bases at V and 4 bases at J, leaving 7 bases unmatched. This CDR3 has 15 amino acids. CDR3 DNA sequence: TGTGCCAGCAGTTTCCAGGGGGCGCAAATCACTGAAGCTTTCTTT. The encoded protein is CASSFQGAQITEAFF.

The rearrangement links TRBV5-1 to TRBJ2-1; 7 nucleotides match TRBD1. With 4 bases clipped from V and 2 bases from J, the junction kept 9 bases outside the gene matches. Germline-derived CDR1 and CDR2 are SGHRS and YFSETQ. The CDR3 contains 16 residues. The CDR3 DNA is TGCGCCAGCAGCGCGGACACAGGGGCTACCTACAATGAGCAGTTCTTC. Protein sequence: CASSADTGATYNEQFF.

The table lists this clonotype with a few counts. The chain uses TRBV20-1 and TRBJ2-7; 10 bases match TRBD2. This CDR3 region has 16 residues. CDR1 DFQATT and CDR2 SNEGSKA come from the germline V gene (reference sequence). J gave up 7 bases and V 3 bases, and 15 bases lay outside the gene matches. In nucleotides, the CDR3 is TGCAGTGCTAGGCCCTCGGGAACTAGCGGGACGTGGGAGCAGTACTTC. This codes for CSARPSGTSGTWEQYF.

This sequence joins TRBV28 and TRBJ2-5; possible D gene TRBD1, 6 bases. Trimming pared 4 bases from V and 1 base from J, leaving 25 bases between. CDR3 length: 19 amino acids. CDR1 and CDR2 (germline): MDHEN, SYDVKM. The CDR3 sequence is CASSSIRIRDRSSQETQYF. The CDR3 DNA reads TGTGCCAGCAGTTCGATCCGGATCCGAGACAGGAGTTCCCAAGAGACCCAGTACTTC.

This clonotype occurred a few times. The chain uses TRBV11-2 and TRBJ2-5, with D tentatively TRBD2 (7 bases). Trimming left V 7 bases short and J 5 bases short, with 23 bases between. Germline values: CDR1 SGHAT, CDR2 FQNNGV. The CDR3 consists of 16 residues. Here the CDR3 reads CASTSVRGRESETQYF. The CDR3 nucleotides are TGTGCCAGCACCTCAGTGCGGGGGCGCGAGTCTGAGACCCAGTACTTC.

This clonotype was recorded a few times. The genes are TRBV2 and TRBJ2-2; 11 bases match TRBD2. V lost 3 bases to trimming and J lost 6 bases; unmatched junction nucleotides: 3. The CDR3 has 15 amino acids. Germline V gene lookup returns CDR1 SNHLY and CDR2 FYNNEI. This CDR3 is CASSEDSGRAGELFF. In DNA, the CDR3 is TGTGCCAGCAGTGAGGATAGCGGGAGGGCCGGGGAGCTGTTTTTT.

The chain is built from TRBV27 and TRBJ2-7; D perhaps matches TRBD2 (6 bases). Trimming removed 5 bases from V and 3 bases from J, with 20 bases in between. The CDR3 extends over 16 amino acids. Per the germline V gene, CDR1 is MNHEY and CDR2 is SMNVEV (reference sequence). The CDR3, as DNA: TGTGCCAGCAGTCCCTCGGGACTCCCCGTATACTACGAGCAGTACTTC. Residues: CASSPSGLPVYYEQYF.

Only a few counts were recorded for this clonotype. This chain links TRBV20-1 with TRBJ2-3; D is ambiguous. V shed 3 bases and J shed 10 bases, with 14 bases lying between them. The CDR3 spans 12 residues. The germline gives CDR1 DFQATT, CDR2 SNEGSKA (reference sequence). DNA for the CDR3: TGCAGTGCTAGGGAGTCCAGGTGGGCGCAGTATTTT. This translates into CSARESRWAQYF.

The chain recombines TRBV7-8 with TRBJ2-1; 9 bases align to TRBD2. The ends lost 7 bases at V and 6 bases at J; junction bases unmatched: 13. Per the germline V gene, CDR1 is SGHVS and CDR2 is FQNEAQ. The CDR3 sequence is 16 residues long. The chain's CDR3 is CASIARAGGGGNEQFF. CDR3 in DNA: TGTGCCAGCATAGCACGAGCGGGGGGCGGGGGCAATGAGCAGTTCTTC.

The V gene is TRBV29-1, the J gene TRBJ2-1; the D is unclear. This CDR3 comprises 12 residues. Germline CDR1 reads SQVTM; CDR2 reads ANQGSEA. Trimming shortened V by 4 bases and J by 6 bases, and 10 bases separated the two germline ends. The CDR3 nucleotides are TGCAGCGTTGTGGTAGAGTTCAATGAGCAGTTCTTC. Amino acid sequence: CSVVVEFNEQFF.

This clonotype has at least ten counts. The gene calls are TRBV3-1 and TRBJ1-6, with 8 bases identical to TRBD1. Germline CDR1 LGHDT, CDR2 YNNKEL (reference sequence). V was pared by 4 bases and J by 8 bases, with 4 bases of the junction left unmatched. The CDR3 length is 14 residues. Here the CDR3 reads CASSPGQGHSPLHF. The CDR3 DNA reads TGTGCCAGCAGCCCAGGACAGGGTCATTCACCCCTCCACTTT.

V usage is TRBV5-1 and J usage is TRBJ2-7, with 10 bases identical to TRBD2. V trimming: 3 bases; J trimming: 0 bases; junction bases outside the gene matches: 6. This CDR3 has 16 amino acids. Germline values: CDR1 SGHRS, CDR2 YFSETQ. Here the CDR3 DNA reads TGCGCCAGCAGCTATACTAGCGGGGCTAGCTCCTACGAGCAGTACTTC. Translation gives CASSYTSGASSYEQYF.

The V gene is TRBV6-5, the J gene TRBJ2-5, with D perhaps TRBD1 (5 bases). CDR3 length equals 16 residues. The V gene's germline CDR1 is MNHEY and CDR2 SVGAGI. Trimming shortened V by 0 bases and J by 0 bases, and 11 bases separated the two germline ends. The CDR3 region is CASSYSPAGYQETQYF. The CDR3 DNA sequence: TGTGCCAGCAGTTACTCTCCAGCAGGGTACCAAGAGACCCAGTACTTC.

This clonotype occurred once. As DNA, the CDR3 is TGTGCCAGCAGCACACCGGGACAGCGAACGACCTACGAGCAGTACGTC. Translated: CASSTPGQRTTYEQYV. The chain combines TRBV5-5 with TRBJ2-7; 7 bases are shared with TRBD1. The CDR3 loop spans 16 amino acids. Germline CDR1 and CDR2: SGHKS and YYEKEE (reference sequence). The V gene end was trimmed by 4 bases and the J gene end by 2 bases; junction bases not matched to a gene: 12.

In nucleotides, the CDR3 is TGTGCCAGCAGCTTAAGGGATTACCCGGCCCCAGATACGCAGTATTTT. It encodes CASSLRDYPAPDTQYF. The chain joins TRBV7-9 to TRBJ2-3; D is unresolved. Germline CDR1 is SEHNR and CDR2 is FQNEAQ (reference sequence). Trimming took off 2 bases at V and 4 bases at J, with 16 bases between the two ends. The CDR3 runs to 16 residues. Full variable domain (missing parts from reference TRBV7-9 and TRBJ2-3): DTGVSQNPRHKITKRGQNVTFRCDPISEHNRLYWYRQTLGQGPEFLTYFQNEAQLEKSRLLSDRFSAERPKGSFSTLEIQRTEQGDSAMYLCASSLRDYPAPDTQYFGPGTRLTVL.

V gene TRBV11-2 combines with J gene TRBJ2-7; D might be TRBD2 (5 bases). The germline gives CDR1 SGHAT, CDR2 FQNNGV. This CDR3 is built from 14 residues. V was shortened by 5 bases and J by 4 bases, with 15 bases between the two germline ends. CDR3 sequence reads: CASSPLASRYEQYF. CDR3 DNA: TGTGCCAGCAGCCCACTTGCTAGCCGTTACGAGCAGTACTTC.

The chain has TRBV5-1 and TRBJ2-7; possible D gene TRBD2, 7 bases. Germline assignment: CDR1 SGHRS and CDR2 YFSETQ. This CDR3 contains 18 residues. V lost 0 bases and J lost 2, with 21 bases in between. CDR3 region: CASSLGLRSGGQTYEQYV. The CDR3 nucleotides are TGCGCCAGCAGCTTGGGATTGCGCTCGGGGGGCCAAACCTACGAGCAGTACGTC.

This clonotype was detected only a few times. This clone may be a read error of a much larger clone one base away. The gene calls are TRBV5-5 and TRBJ2-7; the match to TRBD2 covers 10 bases. The length of the CDR3 is 14 residues. From germline, CDR1 is SGHKS and CDR2 YYEKEE (reference sequence). The junction had 4 bases not matched to a gene; V was cut back by 4 bases and J by 3 bases. Here the CDR3 reads CASSPWTSGYEQYF. In DNA form, the CDR3 reads TGTGCCAGCAGCCCCTGGACTAGCGGCTACGAGCAGTACTTC.

This chain uses TRBV7-9 with TRBJ2-4; D is uncertain. The CDR3 extends over 14 amino acids. V was shortened by 1 base and J by 7 bases, with 11 bases between the two germline ends. Per the germline V gene, CDR1 is SEHNR and CDR2 is FQNEAQ (reference sequence). Here the CDR3 DNA reads TGTGCCAGCAGCTTAGGGCCATATGGGAACATTCAGTACTTC. Translated, it gives CASSLGPYGNIQYF.

This clonotype was counted many times. The chain carries TRBV27 and TRBJ2-7; D may match TRBD1 or TRBD2 (5 bases each). V was pared by 8 bases and J by 8 bases, with 16 bases between. This CDR3 is built from 12 residues. Per the germline V gene, CDR1 is MNHEY and CDR2 is SMNVEV (reference sequence). CDR3 residues: CASSRPGAKQYF. The CDR3 bases are TGTGCCAGCTCTCGACCCGGGGCTAAGCAGTACTTC.

This clonotype was observed at least ten times. The J gene is TRBJ2-7, the V gene TRBV3-1; TRBD1 might be the D (5 bases). The CDR3 consists of 13 residues. Germline CDR1 is LGHDT and CDR2 is YNNKEL (reference sequence). The V gene lost 6 bases and the J gene lost 0 bases, with 9 bases spanning the gap. The DNA of the CDR3 is TGTGCCAGCAGAGGGGTTTACTCCTACGAGCAGTACTTC. Amino acid sequence: CASRGVYSYEQYF.

This clonotype was seen a few times. The chain carries TRBV20-1 and TRBJ1-6; D remains ambiguous. This CDR3 has 13 residues. V lost 2 bases and J 8 bases, leaving 10 bases between the germline ends. Per germline, CDR1 DFQATT and CDR2 SNEGSKA (reference sequence). The CDR3 nucleotides are TGCAGTGCTAGAACGGTTCTTCATTCACCCCTCCACTTT. Its protein is CSARTVLHSPLHF.

This clonotype appeared a few times. This chain uses TRBV5-1 with TRBJ2-4, with 9 bases aligning to TRBD1. This CDR3 is built from 16 residues. V lost 2 bases to trimming and J lost 0 bases; unmatched junction nucleotides: 3. The V gene's germline CDR1 is SGHRS and CDR2 YFSETQ. DNA for the CDR3: TGCGCCAGCAGCTTCGGGACAGGGTCAGCCAAAAACATTCAGTACTTC. Protein: CASSFGTGSAKNIQYF.

V usage is TRBV13 and J usage is TRBJ2-3; possibly TRBD1 for D (5 bases). The V end was cut by 10 bases, the J end by 4 bases, with 21 bases between. This CDR3 has 15 amino acids. Germline V CDR1 and CDR2: PRHDT, FYEKMQ (reference sequence). The CDR3 sequence is CATMRLGLGADTQYF. The CDR3 DNA sequence: TGTGCCACCATGAGGCTTGGGTTAGGGGCAGATACGCAGTATTTT.

The chain is built from TRBV2 and TRBJ2-1; the match to TRBD2 covers 8 bases. CDR1 is SNHLY, CDR2 FYNNEI, per germline. The CDR3 loop spans 14 amino acids. With V trimmed by 4 bases and J by 8 bases, 7 bases remained unmatched. The CDR3 region has the DNA TGTGCCAGCAGTGTTCCGGGAGGGATCTATGAGCAGTTCTTC. It yields the protein CASSVPGGIYEQFF.

The chain employs TRBV6-1 and TRBJ2-2; D is unclear. The CDR3 sequence is 16 residues long. Per germline, CDR1 MNHNS and CDR2 SASEGT. V was shortened by 5 bases and J by 4 bases, with 17 bases between the two germline ends. CDR3 sequence: CASSRGIFSSTGELFF. The DNA for the CDR3 is TGTGCCAGCAGTCGAGGAATTTTCAGCAGCACCGGGGAGCTGTTTTTT.

V and J are TRBV18 and TRBJ1-1, with D unresolved. This CDR3 has 16 residues. CDR1 and CDR2 (germline): KGHSH, LQKENI. V lost 0 bases and J 1 base, leaving 12 bases between the germline ends. The CDR3 spells CASSPPLSSGNTEAFF. CDR3 DNA sequence: TGTGCCAGCTCACCACCATTATCCTCCGGGAACACTGAAGCTTTCTTT.